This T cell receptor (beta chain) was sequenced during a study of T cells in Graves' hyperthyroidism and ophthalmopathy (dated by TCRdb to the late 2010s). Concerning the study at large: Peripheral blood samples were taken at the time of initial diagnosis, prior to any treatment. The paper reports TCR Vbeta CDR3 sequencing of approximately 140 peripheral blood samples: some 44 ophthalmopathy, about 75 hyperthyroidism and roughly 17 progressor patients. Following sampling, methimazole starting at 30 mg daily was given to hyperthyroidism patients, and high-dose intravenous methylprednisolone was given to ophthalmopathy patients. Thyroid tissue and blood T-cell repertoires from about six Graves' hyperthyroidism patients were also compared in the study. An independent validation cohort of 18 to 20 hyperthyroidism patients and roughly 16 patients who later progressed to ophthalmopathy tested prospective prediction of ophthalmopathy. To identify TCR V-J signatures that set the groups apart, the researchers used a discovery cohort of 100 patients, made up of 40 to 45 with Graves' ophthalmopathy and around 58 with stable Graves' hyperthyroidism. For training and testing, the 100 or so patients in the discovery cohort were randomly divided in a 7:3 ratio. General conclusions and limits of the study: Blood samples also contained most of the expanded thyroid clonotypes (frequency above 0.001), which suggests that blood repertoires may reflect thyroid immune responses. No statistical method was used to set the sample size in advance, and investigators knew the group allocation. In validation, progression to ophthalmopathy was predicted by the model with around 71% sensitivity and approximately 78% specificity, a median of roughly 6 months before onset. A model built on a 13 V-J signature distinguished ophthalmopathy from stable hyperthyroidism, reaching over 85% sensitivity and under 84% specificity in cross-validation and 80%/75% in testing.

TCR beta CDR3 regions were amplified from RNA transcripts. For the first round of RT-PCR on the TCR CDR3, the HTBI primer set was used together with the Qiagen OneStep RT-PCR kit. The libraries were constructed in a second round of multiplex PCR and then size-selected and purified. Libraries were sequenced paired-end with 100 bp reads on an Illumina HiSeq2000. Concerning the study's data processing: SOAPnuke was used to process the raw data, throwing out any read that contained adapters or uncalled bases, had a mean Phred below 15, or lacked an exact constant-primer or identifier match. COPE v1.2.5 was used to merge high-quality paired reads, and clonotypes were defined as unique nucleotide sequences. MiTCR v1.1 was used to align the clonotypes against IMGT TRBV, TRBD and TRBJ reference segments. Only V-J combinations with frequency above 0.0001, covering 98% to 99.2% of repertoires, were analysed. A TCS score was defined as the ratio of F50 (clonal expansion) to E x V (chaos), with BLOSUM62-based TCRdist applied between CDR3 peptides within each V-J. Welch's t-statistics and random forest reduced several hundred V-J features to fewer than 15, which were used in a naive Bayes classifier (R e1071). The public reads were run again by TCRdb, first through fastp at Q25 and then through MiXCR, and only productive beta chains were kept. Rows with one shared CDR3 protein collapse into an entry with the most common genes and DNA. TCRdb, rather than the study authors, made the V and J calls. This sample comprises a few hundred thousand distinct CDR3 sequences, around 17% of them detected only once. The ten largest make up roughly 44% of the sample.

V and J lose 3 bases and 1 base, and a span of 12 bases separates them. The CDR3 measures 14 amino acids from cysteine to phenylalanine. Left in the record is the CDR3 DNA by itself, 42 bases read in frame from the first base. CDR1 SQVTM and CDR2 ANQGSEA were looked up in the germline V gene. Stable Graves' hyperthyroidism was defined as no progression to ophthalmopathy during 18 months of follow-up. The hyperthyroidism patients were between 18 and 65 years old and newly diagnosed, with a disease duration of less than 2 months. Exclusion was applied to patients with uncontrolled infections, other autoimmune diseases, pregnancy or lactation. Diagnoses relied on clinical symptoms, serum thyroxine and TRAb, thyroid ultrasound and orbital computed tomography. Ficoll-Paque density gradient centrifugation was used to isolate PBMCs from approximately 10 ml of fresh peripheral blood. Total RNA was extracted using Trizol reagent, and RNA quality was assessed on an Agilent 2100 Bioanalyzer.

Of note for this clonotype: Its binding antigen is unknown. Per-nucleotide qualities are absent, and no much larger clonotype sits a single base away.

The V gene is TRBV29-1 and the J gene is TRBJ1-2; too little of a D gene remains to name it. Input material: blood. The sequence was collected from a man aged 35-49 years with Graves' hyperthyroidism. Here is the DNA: TGCAGCGTTGAGCCTGGCAGTTATAACTATGGCTACACCTTC. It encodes CSVEPGSYNYGYTF.